What follows are 11 T cell receptor beta chains derived from one specimen sequenced in a study of blood T cell repertoires in COVID-19. TCRdb's copy holds only in-frame clones and misses some; the assay was immunoSEQ multiplex PCR. The sample has around 190,000 clones, around 80% seen once. Material for sequencing was peripheral blood. The receptor set was obtained from a human donor in a cohort sampled during active COVID-19.

The gene calls are TRBV5-1 and TRBJ1-1, with 8 bases identical to TRBD1. The CDR3 runs 16 residues. J was trimmed by 0 bases and V by 0 bases; bases with no gene match: 4. Germline CDR1 SGHRS, CDR2 YFSETQ. CDR3 in amino acids: CASSLVAGGLNTEAFF. DNA of the CDR3: TGCGCCAGCAGCTTGGTGGCAGGGGGCCTGAACACTGAAGCTTTCTTT.

The rearrangement links TRBV30 to TRBJ1-1; 10 nucleotides match TRBD1. CDR1 is GTSNPN and CDR2 is SVGIG in the germline V gene (reference sequence). The CDR3 is 13 residues long. V shed 5 bases, J shed 2 bases, and the junction held 2 bases outside the gene matches. CDR3 bases: TGTGCCTGGGGGGACAGGGGCAACACTGAAGCTTTCTTT. Its translation is CAWGDRGNTEAFF.

The chain is built from TRBV14 and TRBJ2-3; TRBD2 is a possible D gene (5 bases). The CDR3 runs 15 residues. The germline V and J ends were trimmed by 0 bases and 3 bases, with 10 bases remaining between them. Germline V gene sequence: CDR1 SGHDN, CDR2 FVKESK. CDR3 DNA: TGTGCCAGCAGCCAAGATCAGCTAGCTACAGATACGCAGTATTTT. It specifies CASSQDQLATDTQYF.

The chain combines TRBV6-5 with TRBJ2-2; D gene ambiguous. Trimming took off 6 bases at V and 4 bases at J, with 12 bases between the two ends. The CDR3 covers 14 residues. The germline gives CDR1 MNHEY, CDR2 SVGAGI. The CDR3 region has the DNA TGTGCCAGCAGCCCCGGTCAATTCACCGGGGAGCTGTTTTTT. It specifies CASSPGQFTGELFF.

CDR3 coding DNA: TGTGCCAGCAGCCCGGGGACTAGCGGGAGTAGCTACAATGAGCAGTTCTTC. Translated, it gives CASSPGTSGSSYNEQFF. The chain links TRBV7-2 to TRBJ2-1; 14 positions match TRBD2. Per germline, CDR1 SGHTA and CDR2 FQGNSA. Trimming cost V 5 bases and J 3 bases; bases outside gene matches: 6. The CDR3 covers 17 residues.

V gene TRBV6-5 combines with J gene TRBJ1-1; D unclear. The CDR3 loop spans 14 amino acids. Germline lookup yields CDR1 MNHEY and CDR2 SVGAGI. With 6 bases removed from V and 6 bases from J, the gap between germline ends came to 17 bases. CDR3 sequence (DNA): TGTGCCAGCAGGCCCCTAGATCGTGACGCTGAAGCTTTCTTT. This encodes CASRPLDRDAEAFF.

The chain uses TRBV30 and TRBJ2-5; D unresolved. Trimming cost V 2 bases and J 2 bases, with 15 bases left between them. The CDR3 loop spans 15 amino acids. The germline gives CDR1 GTSNPN, CDR2 SVGIG (reference sequence). This CDR3 is CAWSPNFHRQETQYF. The CDR3 DNA sequence: TGTGCCTGGAGTCCAAACTTCCATCGTCAAGAGACCCAGTACTTC.

The V call is TRBV28, the J call TRBJ2-7; 9 bases match TRBD2. The germline V gene has CDR1 MDHEN and CDR2 SYDVKM. This CDR3 comprises 14 residues. The ends lost 8 bases at V and 6 bases at J; junction bases unmatched: 11. CDR3 region: CASRIAGDRLEQYF. CDR3 nucleotides: TGTGCCAGCCGGATAGCGGGAGATCGTCTCGAGCAGTACTTC. Looking up the rest from reference TRBV28 and TRBJ2-7 gives the full variable domain: DVKVTQSSRYLVKRTGEKVFLECVQDMDHENMFWYRQDPGLGLRLIYFSYDVKMKEKGDIPEGYSVSREKKERFSLILESASTNQTSMYLCASRIAGDRLEQYFGPGTRLTVT.

This clone occurred once. The rearrangement uses TRBV28 and TRBJ2-5; 10 bases line up with TRBD1. V was clipped by 2 bases and J by 4 bases; unmatched bases: 7. Germline CDR1 is MDHEN and CDR2 is SYDVKM. The length of the CDR3 is 16 residues. For the CDR3, the DNA is TGTGCCAGCAGTTTACGGACAGGGGGGCACCCAGAGACCCAGTACTTC. It translates to CASSLRTGGHPETQYF.

The V call is TRBV7-2, the J call TRBJ2-7, with D tentatively TRBD2 (5 bases). There are 13 residues in the CDR3. V lost 2 bases and J 3 bases, leaving 8 bases between the germline ends. CDR1 SGHTA and CDR2 FQGNSA come from the germline V gene. The CDR3 loop reads CASSLRELYEQYF. The CDR3 bases are TGTGCCAGCAGCTTAAGGGAGCTCTACGAGCAGTACTTC.

The chain couples TRBV5-5 to TRBJ2-7; maybe TRBD1 (5 bases). Deletions cut 1 base from V and 2 bases from J, with 10 bases between. CDR1 and CDR2 (germline): SGHKS, YYEKEE (reference sequence). CDR3 length equals 14 residues. The CDR3 here is CASSLIGVAYEQYF. Here the CDR3 DNA reads TGTGCCAGCAGCTTGATAGGGGTTGCCTACGAGCAGTACTTC.